This section outlines one T cell receptor beta chain sequence together with its context. The CDR3 has 15 residues. The trim removed 3 bases at V and 3 bases at J, leaving 8 bases unmatched. CDR1 SGHRS and CDR2 YFSETQ come from the germline V gene. The record originates from a study of cytomegalovirus exposure and HLA in healthy donors. The repertoire was sequenced with immunoSEQ multiplex PCR; TCRdb's copy has only in-frame clones and lacks some. The sample includes 120,000 or so clones, approximately 90% seen only once; the top ten take around 2%. The rearrangement joins TRBV5-1 to TRBJ1-1, with 7 bases that match TRBD1. This sequence originates from a woman aged 18 to 35 in good health and CMV-seronegative. The sequencing input was PBMCs. This chain's CDR3 is CASSSLQGLHTEAFF. The CDR3 nucleotides are TGCGCCAGCAGCTCCCTACAGGGGCTACACACTGAAGCTTTCTTT.